This T cell receptor beta chain was found in a study of identical twins. TCRdb analysed the 5' RACE reads with MiXCR anew, one entry per CDR3 protein. In the table there are about 530,000 distinct CDR3 sequences, 13% to 15% of which are singletons. There are many counts of this clonotype. Antigen: not known. Study-wide results and caveats: Insertions were fewer in abundant cord blood beta clonotypes, whereas memory repertoires showed none of this pattern.

CDR3 length equals 13 residues. Germline CDR1 SEHNR, CDR2 FQNEAQ (reference sequence). V was shortened by 1 base and J by 3 bases, with 7 bases between the two germline ends. The sample also formed part of further work on yellow fever vaccine responses in identical twins.

The chain has TRBV7-9 and TRBJ2-7, with D possibly matching TRBD2 (6 bases). Material: CD4+ T cells sorted from blood. This receptor was identified in a woman aged 18-30 years in good health. In DNA form, the CDR3 reads TGTGCCAGCAGCTTAGGCGGGAACTACGAGCAGTACTTC. Translation gives CASSLGGNYEQYF.